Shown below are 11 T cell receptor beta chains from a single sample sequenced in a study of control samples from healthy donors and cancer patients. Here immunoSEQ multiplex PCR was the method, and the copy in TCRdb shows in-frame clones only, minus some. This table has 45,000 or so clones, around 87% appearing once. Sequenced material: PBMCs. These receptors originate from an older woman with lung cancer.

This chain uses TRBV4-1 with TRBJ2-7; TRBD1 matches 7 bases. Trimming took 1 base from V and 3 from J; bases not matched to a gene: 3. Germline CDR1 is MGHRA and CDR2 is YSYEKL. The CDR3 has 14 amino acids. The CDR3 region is CASSQGSGGYEQYF. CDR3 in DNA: TGCGCCAGCAGCCAAGGGTCAGGGGGCTACGAGCAGTACTTC.

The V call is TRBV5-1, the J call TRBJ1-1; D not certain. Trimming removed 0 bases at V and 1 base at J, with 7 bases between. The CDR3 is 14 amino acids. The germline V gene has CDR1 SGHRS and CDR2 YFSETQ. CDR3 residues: CASSLGAGNTEAFF. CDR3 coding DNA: TGCGCCAGCAGCTTGGGCGCGGGGAACACTGAAGCTTTCTTT.

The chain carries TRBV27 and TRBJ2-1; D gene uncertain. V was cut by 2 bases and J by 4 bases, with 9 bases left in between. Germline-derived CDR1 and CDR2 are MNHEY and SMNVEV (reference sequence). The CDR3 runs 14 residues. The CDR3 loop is CASSLAAAYNEQFF. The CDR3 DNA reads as TGTGCCAGCAGTTTAGCCGCAGCGTACAATGAGCAGTTCTTC.

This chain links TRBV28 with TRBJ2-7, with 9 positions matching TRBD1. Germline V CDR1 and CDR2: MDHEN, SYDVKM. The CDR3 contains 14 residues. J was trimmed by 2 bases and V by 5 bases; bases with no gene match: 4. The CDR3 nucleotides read TGTGCCAGCAGTACAGGGGGCCCTCCCTACGAGCAGTACTTC. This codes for CASSTGGPPYEQYF.

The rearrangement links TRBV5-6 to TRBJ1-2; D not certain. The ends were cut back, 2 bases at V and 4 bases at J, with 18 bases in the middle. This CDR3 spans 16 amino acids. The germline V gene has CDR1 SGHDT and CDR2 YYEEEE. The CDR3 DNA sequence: TGTGCCAGCAGCTTCTTGACCGGACCTGCTGGCTATGGCTACACCTTC. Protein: CASSFLTGPAGYGYTF.

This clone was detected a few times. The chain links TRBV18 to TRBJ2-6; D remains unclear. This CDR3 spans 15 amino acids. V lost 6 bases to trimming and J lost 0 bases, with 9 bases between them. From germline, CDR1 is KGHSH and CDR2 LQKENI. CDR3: CASSPGFSGANVLTF. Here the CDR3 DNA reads TGTGCCAGCTCTCCGGGTTTCTCTGGGGCCAACGTCCTGACTTTC.

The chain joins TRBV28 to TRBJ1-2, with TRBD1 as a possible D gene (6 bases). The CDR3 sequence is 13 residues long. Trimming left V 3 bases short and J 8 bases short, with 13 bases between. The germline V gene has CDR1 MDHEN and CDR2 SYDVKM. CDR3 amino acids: CASSFGGRRGYTF. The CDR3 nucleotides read TGTGCCAGCAGTTTCGGGGGCAGGAGAGGCTACACCTTC.

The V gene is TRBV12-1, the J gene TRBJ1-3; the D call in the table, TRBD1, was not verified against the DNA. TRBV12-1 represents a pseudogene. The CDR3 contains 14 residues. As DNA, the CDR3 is TGTGCCAGCAGCTTGGCAGGGGATGGAAACACCATATATTTT. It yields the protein CASSLAGDGNTIYF.

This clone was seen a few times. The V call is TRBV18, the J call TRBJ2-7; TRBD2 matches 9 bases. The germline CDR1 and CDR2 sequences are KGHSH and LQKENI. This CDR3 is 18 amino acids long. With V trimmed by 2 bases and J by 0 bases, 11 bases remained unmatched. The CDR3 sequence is CASSPSELAGASSYEQYF. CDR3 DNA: TGTGCCAGCTCACCATCGGAATTAGCGGGAGCGAGCTCCTACGAGCAGTACTTC. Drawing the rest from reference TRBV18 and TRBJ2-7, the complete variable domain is NAGVMQNPRHLVRRRGQEARLRCSPMKGHSHVYWYRQLPEEGLKFMVYLQKENIIDESGMPKERFSAEFPKEGPSILRIQQVVRGDSAAYFCASSPSELAGASSYEQYFGPGTRLTVT.

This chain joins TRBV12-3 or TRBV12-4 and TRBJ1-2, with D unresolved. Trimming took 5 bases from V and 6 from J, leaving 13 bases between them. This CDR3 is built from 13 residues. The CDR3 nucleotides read TGTGCCAGCAGTCCCGGCCAGGCAGATGGCTACACCTTC. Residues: CASSPGQADGYTF.

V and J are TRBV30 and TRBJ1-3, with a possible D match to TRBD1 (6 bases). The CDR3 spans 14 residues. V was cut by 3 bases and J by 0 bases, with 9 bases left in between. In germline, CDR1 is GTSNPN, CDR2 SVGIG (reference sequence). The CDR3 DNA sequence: TGTGCCTGGAGGGGGGGGCACTCTGGAAACACCATATATTTT. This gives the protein CAWRGGHSGNTIYF.